The rows below give T cell receptor beta chains drawn from one sample of a study of persistence of HIV-infected CD4 T cells. Clones were sequenced by immunoSEQ multiplex PCR, and TCRdb holds only the in-frame ones, with some missing. Among 64,000 or so clones, more than 70% were seen once, and the ten largest hold around 1.7%. Their antigen targets remain unknown. Specimen: CD4+ T cells sorted from PBMCs after approximately 19-hour stimulation, collected from a patient who received antiretroviral therapy. Source of these receptors: an adult man with HIV who was CMV-seropositive. CDR3s include the opening cysteine and the closing phenylalanine or tryptophan. D genes are given only for firm matches. Size is omitted from some rows. Given values are once, few, many or a class for expanded clones.

>TRBJ2-6|TRBV3-1/TRBV3-2|-|-
TGTGCCAGCAGCCTCACCAGGGAGGAGACCTCTGGGGCCAACGTCCTGACTTTC
CASSLTREETSGANVLTF
>TRBJ1-6|TRBV7-8|-|TRBD1
TGTGCCAGCAGCCCTTCAGGGACAGAAATTAATTCACCCCTCCACTTT
CASSPSGTEINSPLHF
>TRBJ2-7|TRBV3-1/TRBV3-2|-|-
TGTGCCAGCATGAGGGGTCCAGGCTCCTACGAGCAGTACTTC
CASMRGPGSYEQYF
>TRBJ2-2|TRBV29-1|-|-
TGCAGCGTTGGCGGCCCCCACGGGGAGCTGTTTTTT
CSVGGPHGELFF
>TRBJ2-5|TRBV5-1|-|-
TGCGCCAGCAGATCCACCCAAGAGACCCAGTACTTC
CASRSTQETQYF
>TRBJ2-7|TRBV4-2|-|-
TGTGCCAGCAGCCAAGAGAAGACGGGAGACGAGCAGTACTTC
CASSQEKTGDEQYF
>TRBJ2-4|TRBV18|-|-
TGTGCCAGCTCACCAGGCGGAGCCGGTACTTTAAACATTCAGTACTTC
CASSPGGAGTLNIQYF
>TRBJ2-5|TRBV4-2|-|-
TGTGCCAGCAGCCAACTTACATCAGGGGTCCAGGGTGATGACCAGTACTTC
CASSQLTSGVQGDDQYF
>TRBJ1-1|TRBV7-3|once|-
TGTGCCAGCAGCCCTGGGCGGAACACTGAAGCTTTCTTT
CASSPGRNTEAFF
>TRBJ2-3|TRBV6-6|once|TRBD2
TGTGCCAGCAGTCCTACTAGCGGGGGGCCCCCCGCGGGTACGCAGTATTTT
CASSPTSGGPPAGTQYF
>TRBJ2-7|TRBV6-6|-|-
TGTGCCAGCAGTTACTCCGGACCTAGGTACGAGCAGTACTTC
CASSYSGPRYEQYF
>TRBJ1-2|TRBV5-6|-|-
TGTGCCAGCAGCCGACCACCGACGGGAAACTATGGCTACACCTTC
CASSRPPTGNYGYTF
>TRBJ2-2|TRBV19|few|-
TGTGCCAGTAGTATTTCTCCTACGGGGACCGGGGAGCTGTTTTTT
CASSISPTGTGELFF
>TRBJ2-7|TRBV24-1|-|-
TGTGCCACCAGTGACCCCGGGACACCTATGTCGTGGGAGCAGTACTTC
CATSDPGTPMSWEQYF
>TRBJ1-2|TRBV2|once|-
TGTGCCAGCAGTGGAGTTAACTATGGCTACACCTTC
CASSGVNYGYTF
>TRBJ2-7|TRBV2|-|-
TGTGCCAGCAGTCCAGGGGACGCCCTTTGGCAGTACTTC
CASSPGDALWQYF
>TRBJ2-4|TRBV24-1|-|-
TGTGCCACCAGTGACCAGGACGTAAACATTCAGTACTTC
CATSDQDVNIQYF
>TRBJ1-1|TRBV5-1|-|TRBD1
TGCGCCAGCAGGGAGAGGACAGGGACGAACACTGAAGCTTTCTTT
CASRERTGTNTEAFF
>TRBJ1-3|TRBV6-5|-|-
TGTGCCAGCGGTTTTAACTCTGGAAACACCATATATTTT
CASGFNSGNTIYF
>TRBJ1-3|TRBV18|-|-
TGTGCCAGCTCCCTTCCGAGAGGTTCCGCCTCTGGAAACACCATATATTTT
CASSLPRGSASGNTIYF
>TRBJ1-5|TRBV7-2|-|-
TGTGCCAGCAGCCTCGGGGGGGATAATCAGCCCCAGCATTTT
CASSLGGDNQPQHF
>TRBJ1-3|TRBV2|-|-
TGTGCCAGCAGTGGCGACCGGCTCACCATATATTTT
CASSGDRLTIYF
>TRBJ1-1|TRBV7-9|-|-
TGTGCCAGCAGCCCGGGCCAGAACACTGAAGCTTTCTTT
CASSPGQNTEAFF
>TRBJ1-2|TRBV6-1|-|-
TGTGCCAGCAGTGAAGCTAAGGGAGGACTAGGGAGCTACACCTTC
CASSEAKGGLGSYTF
>TRBJ2-3|TRBV5-4|-|TRBD1
TGTGCCAGCAGCTTAGACAGGGTCCCCGGGGATACGCAGTATTTT
CASSLDRVPGDTQYF
>TRBJ2-7|TRBV3-1/TRBV3-2|-|-
TGTGCCAGCAGCTCACGGGTCCAGGGTTCCTACGAGCAGTACTTC
CASSSRVQGSYEQYF
>TRBJ1-6|TRBV9|few|-
TGTGCCAGCAGCGTCAGACGGGAGAATTCACCCCTCCACTTT
CASSVRRENSPLHF
>TRBJ2-7|TRBV28|-|-
TGTGCCAGCAGTTTCGCCGGGACTTCAGCCTACGAGCAGTACTTC
CASSFAGTSAYEQYF
>TRBJ1-1|TRBV3-1/TRBV3-2|-|-
TGTGCCAGCAGCCAAGAAATGAGTCAAGAAGCTTTCTTT
CASSQEMSQEAFF
>TRBJ2-7|TRBV5-1|-|TRBD1
TGCGCCAGCAGAGGGGGGCAGGGGGCCCCCTACGAGCAGTACTTC
CASRGGQGAPYEQYF
>TRBJ2-6|TRBV19|-|TRBD2
TGTGCCAGTAGTAAACCTCGATCTAGCGGGCTACTCTCTGGGGCCAACGTCCTGACTTTC
CASSKPRSSGLLSGANVLTF
>TRBJ2-7|TRBV7-8|-|TRBD2
TGTGCCAGCAGCTCACGTATCGGGACTACTTACGAGCAGTACTTC
CASSSRIGTTYEQYF
>TRBJ1-2|TRBV19|-|-
TGTGCCAGTAGAGAAGGGGGTCGGCTCTATGGCTACACCTTC
CASREGGRLYGYTF
>TRBJ2-6|TRBV4-1|-|-
TGCGCCAGCAGCCAAAGAGGGTCTGGGGCCAACGTCCTGACTTTC
CASSQRGSGANVLTF
>TRBJ1-2|TRBV6-5|-|-
TGTGCCAGCAAAAAGGCAGGGGCCTATGGCTACACCTTC
CASKKAGAYGYTF
>TRBJ1-1|TRBV18|-|-
TGTGCCAGCTCACCACAGGGGATGAACACTGAAGCTTTCTTT
CASSPQGMNTEAFF
>TRBJ2-1|TRBV5-1|-|TRBD2
TGCGCCAGCAGCTCGGGACTAGCGGGGGACTACAATGAGCAGTTCTTC
CASSSGLAGDYNEQFF
>TRBJ1-1|TRBV27|-|TRBD1
TGTGCCAGCAAGACAGGGGATGAAACTGAAGCTTTCTTT
CASKTGDETEAFF
>TRBJ1-3|TRBV6-5|-|-
TGTGCCAGCACGATCGGGGTGAAGAACACCATATATTTT
CASTIGVKNTIYF
>TRBJ1-5|TRBV6-5|-|TRBD1
TGTGCCAGCAGCGCAGGGACAGGGATCCAGCCCCAGCATTTT
CASSAGTGIQPQHF
>TRBJ2-2|TRBV27|-|TRBD2
TGTGCCAGCAGTTTATTGCTCGGTGGGAGGGCGAACACCGGGGAGCTGTTTTTT
CASSLLLGGRANTGELFF
>TRBJ1-1|TRBV15|-|-
TGTGCCACCAGCAGTCAGGCCGCGAACACTGAAGCTTTCTTT
CATSSQAANTEAFF
>TRBJ2-1|TRBV6-5|-|-
TGTGCCAGCAGTTACTCTTGGACTGCAGGGCATAATGAGCAGTTCTTC
CASSYSWTAGHNEQFF
>TRBJ2-3|TRBV13|few|TRBD1
TGTGCCAGCAGCTTAGGGGACAGGGCCTCAGATACGCAGTATTTT
CASSLGDRASDTQYF
>TRBJ1-2|TRBV6-5|-|TRBD1
TGTGCCAGCAGTTACTTAGGACAGGGGGCCTTGGATGGCTACACCTTC
CASSYLGQGALDGYTF
>TRBJ2-3|TRBV3-1/TRBV3-2|-|TRBD2
TGTGCCAGCAGCCAAGTGGCCCAAGCGGGGATACTGAGCACAGATACGCAGTATTTT
CASSQVAQAGILSTDTQYF
>TRBJ1-6|TRBV7-2|-|-
TGTGCCAGCAGCTTGGTGCAGGGAAATTCACCCCTCCACTTT
CASSLVQGNSPLHF
>TRBJ1-1|TRBV5-1|-|TRBD1
TGCGCCAGCAGGGGGGACAGGGTCAACACTGAAGCTTTCTTT
CASRGDRVNTEAFF
>TRBJ2-1|TRBV3-1/TRBV3-2|once|-
TGTGCCAGCAGCCACCGCCCACCCAATGAGCAGTTCTTC
CASSHRPPNEQFF
>TRBJ2-3|TRBV24-1|-|TRBD1
TGTGCCACCAGTGATCAACCGGGACAGCTAACCAACAAGCAGTATTTT
CATSDQPGQLTNKQYF
>TRBJ1-1|TRBV7-6|-|TRBD1
TGTGCCAGCAGCTTAGGCCATCCAGGGGGCGTGACTGAAGCTTTCTTT
CASSLGHPGGVTEAFF
>TRBJ1-5|TRBV12-3/TRBV12-4|-|-
TGTGCCAGCACCCGGAATCAGCCCCAGCATTTT
CASTRNQPQHF
>TRBJ1-5|TRBV10-2|-|TRBD1
TGCGCCAGCAGCCGGGACAGGGGTTATAGCAATCAGCCCCAGCATTTT
CASSRDRGYSNQPQHF
>TRBJ1-2|TRBV4-1|-|-
TGCGCCAGCAGCCCAGGGAGTGGTAACTATGGCTACACCTTC
CASSPGSGNYGYTF